This T cell receptor beta chain was captured in a study of response to subunit inactivated influenza vaccine. Germline CDR1 reads ENHRY; CDR2 reads SYGVKD. The germline V and J ends were trimmed by 3 bases and 9 bases, with 21 bases remaining between them. CDR3 length: 15 amino acids. TCRdb analysed the RT-PCR reads with MiXCR anew, one entry per CDR3 protein. The repertoire includes fewer than 600,000 distinct CDR3 sequences, approximately 6.9% of them detected once, and over 10% sits in the top ten. This sequence joins TRBV10-3 and TRBJ2-7; TRBD1 might be the D (6 bases). The sequenced sample was PBMCs from blood, obtained less than 30 months after vaccination. The origin of this receptor is a man in his fifties or sixties who received an inactivated influenza vaccine. The DNA for the CDR3 is TGTGCCATCAGTGAATATTCCGGGACACGGTCTAGGCAGTACTTC. It is translated as CAISEYSGTRSRQYF.